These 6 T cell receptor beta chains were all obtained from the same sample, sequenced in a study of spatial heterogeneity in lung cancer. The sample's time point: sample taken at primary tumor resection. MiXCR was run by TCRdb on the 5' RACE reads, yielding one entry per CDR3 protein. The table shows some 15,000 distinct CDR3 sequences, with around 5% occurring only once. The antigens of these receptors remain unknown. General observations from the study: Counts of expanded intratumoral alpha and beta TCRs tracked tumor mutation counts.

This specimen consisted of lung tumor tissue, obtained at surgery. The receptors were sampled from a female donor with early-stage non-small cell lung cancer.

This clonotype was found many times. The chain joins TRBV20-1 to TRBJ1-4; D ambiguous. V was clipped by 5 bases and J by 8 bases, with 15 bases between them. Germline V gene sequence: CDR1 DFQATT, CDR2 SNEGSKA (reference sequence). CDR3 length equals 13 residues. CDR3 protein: CSASTINREKLFF. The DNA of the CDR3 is TGCAGTGCTTCGACAATAAACCGGGAAAAACTGTTTTTT.

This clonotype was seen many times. The chain's CDR3 is CASSYSMGVGNSPLHF. The DNA for the CDR3 is TGTGCCAGCAGTTACTCGATGGGGGTTGGCAATTCACCCCTCCACTTT. This chain connects TRBV6-5 to TRBJ1-6, with a weak D call TRBD1 (5 bases). The CDR3 spans 16 residues. Germline V gene sequence: CDR1 MNHEY, CDR2 SVGAGI. The germline V and J ends were trimmed by 0 bases and 7 bases, with 13 bases remaining between them.

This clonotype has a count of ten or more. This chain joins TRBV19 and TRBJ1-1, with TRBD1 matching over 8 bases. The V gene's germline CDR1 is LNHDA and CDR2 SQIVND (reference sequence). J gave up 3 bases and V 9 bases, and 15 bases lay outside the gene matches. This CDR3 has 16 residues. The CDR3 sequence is CASKPWQGAQYTEAFF. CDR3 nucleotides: TGTGCCAGCAAACCTTGGCAGGGGGCGCAGTACACTGAAGCTTTCTTT.

The CDR3: CASSRQGITGELFF. The CDR3 DNA reads TGTGCCAGCAGCCGACAGGGTATAACCGGGGAGCTGTTTTTT. The V and J genes are TRBV7-3 and TRBJ2-2; TRBD1 matches 7 bases. CDR1 is SGHTA, CDR2 FQGTGA, per germline. The CDR3 is 14 amino acids. V was pared by 5 bases and J by 5 bases, with 5 bases of the junction left unmatched.

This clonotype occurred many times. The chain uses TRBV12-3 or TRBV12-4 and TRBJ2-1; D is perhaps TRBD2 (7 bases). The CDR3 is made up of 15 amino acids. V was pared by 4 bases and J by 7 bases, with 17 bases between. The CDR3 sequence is CASSSYRTAGNEQFF. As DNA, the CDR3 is TGTGCCAGCAGTTCCTACAGGACAGCGGGGAATGAGCAGTTCTTC.

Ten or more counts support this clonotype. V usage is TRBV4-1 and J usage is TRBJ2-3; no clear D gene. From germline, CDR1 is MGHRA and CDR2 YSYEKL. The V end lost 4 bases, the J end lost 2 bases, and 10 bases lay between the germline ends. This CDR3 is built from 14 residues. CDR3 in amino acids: CASSRKGDTDTQYF. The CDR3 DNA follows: TGCGCCAGCAGCCGAAAAGGAGACACAGATACGCAGTATTTT.